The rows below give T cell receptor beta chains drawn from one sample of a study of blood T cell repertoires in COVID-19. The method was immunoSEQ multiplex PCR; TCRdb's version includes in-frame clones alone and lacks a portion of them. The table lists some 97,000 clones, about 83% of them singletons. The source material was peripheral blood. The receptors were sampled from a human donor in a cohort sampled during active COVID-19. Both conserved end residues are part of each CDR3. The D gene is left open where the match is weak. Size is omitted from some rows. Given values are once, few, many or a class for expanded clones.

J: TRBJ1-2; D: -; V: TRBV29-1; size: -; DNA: TGCAGCGTGTATGCCGGGCGGGTTGGCTACACCTTC; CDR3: CSVYAGRVGYTF
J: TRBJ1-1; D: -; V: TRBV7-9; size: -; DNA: TGTGCCAGCAGCTCGGAGGGTGTGAACACTGAAGCTTTCTTT; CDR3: CASSSEGVNTEAFF
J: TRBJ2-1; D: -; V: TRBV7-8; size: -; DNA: TGTGCCAGCAGCTTTGCCCAGGGGAGCTCCTACAATGAGCAGTTCTTC; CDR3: CASSFAQGSSYNEQFF
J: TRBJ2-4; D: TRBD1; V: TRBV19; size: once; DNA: TGTGCCAGTAGTACGACAGGGGCCAAAAACATTCAGTACTTC; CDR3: CASSTTGAKNIQYF
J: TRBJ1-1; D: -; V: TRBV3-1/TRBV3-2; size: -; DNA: TGTGCCAGCAGCCAAGGGGGCGTGACTGAAGCTTTCTTT; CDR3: CASSQGGVTEAFF
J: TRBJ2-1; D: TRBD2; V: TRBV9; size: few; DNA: TGTGCCAGCAGCGTAGACGAGCGGGGAGAGCAGTTCTTC; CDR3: CASSVDERGEQFF
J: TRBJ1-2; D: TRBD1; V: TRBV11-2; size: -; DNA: TGTGCCAGCAGCTCCTATGACATCGGGACAGGGGCTGGCTACACCTTC; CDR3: CASSSYDIGTGAGYTF
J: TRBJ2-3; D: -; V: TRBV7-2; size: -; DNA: TGTGCCAGCAGCTTACAAGCTGTCCTAGTGAAGACAGATACGCAGTATTTT; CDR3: CASSLQAVLVKTDTQYF
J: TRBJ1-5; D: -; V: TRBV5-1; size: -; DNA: TGCGCCAGCAGCTTTGGAGGGACTAGCAATCAGCCCCAGCATTTT; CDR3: CASSFGGTSNQPQHF
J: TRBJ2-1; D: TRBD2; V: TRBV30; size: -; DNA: TGTGCCTGGAGGGAAAGGACTAGCGGGAGGGCTAACAATGAGCAGTTCTTC; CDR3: CAWRERTSGRANNEQFF
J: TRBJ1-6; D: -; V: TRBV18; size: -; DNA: TGTGCCAGCTCACCACAGCCATCGAATAATTCACCCCTCCACTTT; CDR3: CASSPQPSNNSPLHF
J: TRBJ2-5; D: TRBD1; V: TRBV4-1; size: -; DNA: TGCGCCAGCAGCCAACTCGACAGGGGGTCCTACCAAGAGACCCAGTACTTC; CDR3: CASSQLDRGSYQETQYF
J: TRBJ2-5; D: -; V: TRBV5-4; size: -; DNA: TGTGCCAGCAGCCCGGGGGACAGTTCTCAAGAGACCCAGTACTTC; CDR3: CASSPGDSSQETQYF
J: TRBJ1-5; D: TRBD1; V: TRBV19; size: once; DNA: TGTGGTTGCTCCGGGACAGGGAATCAGCCCCAGCATTTT; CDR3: CGCSGTGNQPQHF
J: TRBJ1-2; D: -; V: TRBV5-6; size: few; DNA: TGTGCCAGCAGCCGCGGGGGTCATTGGCGGAGACCGGGGTTC; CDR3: CASSRGGHWRRPGF
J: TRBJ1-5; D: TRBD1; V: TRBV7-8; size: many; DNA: TGTGCCAGCAGCTTAATAGGGGGCATCAATCAGCCCCAGCATTTT; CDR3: CASSLIGGINQPQHF
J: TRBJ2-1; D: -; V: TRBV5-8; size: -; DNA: TGTGCCAGCAGCTTGGCAGTTTCTCCCTCCTCCTACAATGAGCAGTTCTTC; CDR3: CASSLAVSPSSYNEQFF
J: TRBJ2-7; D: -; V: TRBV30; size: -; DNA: TGTGCCTGGAGTCCCGCAGGGCTTCGGGAGCAGTACTTC; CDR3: CAWSPAGLREQYF
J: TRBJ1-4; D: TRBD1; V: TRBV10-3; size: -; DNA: TGTGCCACCGGACAGGGAACTAATGAAAAACTGTTTTTT; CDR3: CATGQGTNEKLFF
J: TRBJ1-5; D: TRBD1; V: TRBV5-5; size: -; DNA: TGTGCCAGCAGCTTTCAGGGGGCCTCAAATCAGCCCCAGCATTTT; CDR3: CASSFQGASNQPQHF
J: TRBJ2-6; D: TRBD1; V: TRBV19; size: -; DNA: TGTGCCAGTAGTATAGCCCGACAGGGGGTCTCTGGGGCCAACGTCCTGACTTTC; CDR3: CASSIARQGVSGANVLTF
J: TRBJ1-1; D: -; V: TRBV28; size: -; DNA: TGTGCCAGCAGCCTACAGGGGAACACTGAAGCTTTCTTT; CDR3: CASSLQGNTEAFF
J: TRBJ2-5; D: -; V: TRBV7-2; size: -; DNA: TGTGCCAGCAGCTTAGGCGTTAGAGGGGGCCAAGAGACCCAGTACTTC; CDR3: CASSLGVRGGQETQYF
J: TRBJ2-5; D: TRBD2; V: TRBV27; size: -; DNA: TGTGCCAGCAGTACGGGACTATTGGAGACCCAGTACTTC; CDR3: CASSTGLLETQYF
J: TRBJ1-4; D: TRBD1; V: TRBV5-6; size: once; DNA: TGTGCCAGCAGCTTGGCTAGGCAAGACAGGGGGCCTGAAAAACTGTTTTTT; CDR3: CASSLARQDRGPEKLFF
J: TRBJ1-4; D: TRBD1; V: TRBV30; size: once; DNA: TGTGCCTGGAGTAGGAGGACAGGGGTAACTAATGAAAAACTGTTTTTT; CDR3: CAWSRRTGVTNEKLFF
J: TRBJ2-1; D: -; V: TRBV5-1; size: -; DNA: TGCGCCAGCAGCAGTGCTTCGGTATTTGTAAACAATGAGCAGTTCTTC; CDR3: CASSSASVFVNNEQFF
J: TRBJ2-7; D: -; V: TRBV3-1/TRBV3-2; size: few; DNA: TGTGCCAGCAGCCTAACAGGGAATCACTACGAGCAGTACTTC; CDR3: CASSLTGNHYEQYF
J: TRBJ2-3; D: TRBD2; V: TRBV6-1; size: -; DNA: TGTGCCAGCAGTGAAGCTAGGACTAGCGGCCCCTACCCCACAGATACGCAGTATTTT; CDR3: CASSEARTSGPYPTDTQYF
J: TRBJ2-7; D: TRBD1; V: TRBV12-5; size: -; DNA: TGTGCTAGTGGACCGATCTCCGCGGGACAGGGGGATGCAGCGTACTTC; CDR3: CASGPISAGQGDAAYF
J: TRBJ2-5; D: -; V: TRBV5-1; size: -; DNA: TGCGCCAGCAGCCTGGTGCAACAGCAAGAGACCCAGTACTTC; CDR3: CASSLVQQQETQYF
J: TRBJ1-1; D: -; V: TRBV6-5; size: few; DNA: TGTGCCAGCAGTTATAGAACGAACACTGAAGCTTTCTTT; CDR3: CASSYRTNTEAFF
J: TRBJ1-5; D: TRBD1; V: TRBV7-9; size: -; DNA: TGTGCCAGCAGCTTGGGGACAGGGGCCAGTCAGCCCCAGCATTTT; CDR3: CASSLGTGASQPQHF
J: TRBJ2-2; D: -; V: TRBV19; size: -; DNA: TGTGCCAGTCGCACGGGAACCGGGGAGCTGTTTTTT; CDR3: CASRTGTGELFF
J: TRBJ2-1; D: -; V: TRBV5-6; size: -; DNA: TGTGCCAGCAGCTTACCCGCTAGTATTGAGCAGTTCTTC; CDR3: CASSLPASIEQFF
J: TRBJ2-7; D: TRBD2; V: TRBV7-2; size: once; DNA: TGTGCCAGCAGCTTGGTAGCGGGACCAACCTACGAGCAGTACTTC; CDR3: CASSLVAGPTYEQYF
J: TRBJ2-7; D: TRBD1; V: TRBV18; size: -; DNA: TGTGCCAGCTCCCGGGGACAGAGCTACGAGCAGTACTTC; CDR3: CASSRGQSYEQYF
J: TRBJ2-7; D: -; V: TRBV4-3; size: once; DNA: TGCGCCAGCAGCCAAGGGCAGGCCTACGAGCAGTACTTC; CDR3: CASSQGQAYEQYF
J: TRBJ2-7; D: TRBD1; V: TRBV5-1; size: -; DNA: TGCGCCAGCAGCAGGATAACAGGGGACGGCTCCTACGAGCAGTACTTC; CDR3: CASSRITGDGSYEQYF
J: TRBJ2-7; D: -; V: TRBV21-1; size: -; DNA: TGTGCCAGCAACCGGGACAGGGAGCACTACGAGCAGTACTTC; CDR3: CASNRDREHYEQYF
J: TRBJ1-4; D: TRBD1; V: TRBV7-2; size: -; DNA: TGTGCCAGCAGCACACAGGGGGCTAGTGAAAAACTGTTTTTT; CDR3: CASSTQGASEKLFF
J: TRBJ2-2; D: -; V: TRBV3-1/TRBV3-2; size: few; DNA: TGTGCCAGCAGCCAAGAGGGACAGAACACCGGGGAGCTGTTTTTT; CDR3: CASSQEGQNTGELFF
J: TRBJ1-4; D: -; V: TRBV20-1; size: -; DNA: TGCAGTGCTGGGACATATGAAAAACTGTTTTTT; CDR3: CSAGTYEKLFF
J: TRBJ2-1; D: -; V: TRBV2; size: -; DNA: TGTGCCAGCAGTGAACCAGGCTCCTACAATGAGCAGTTCTTC; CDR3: CASSEPGSYNEQFF
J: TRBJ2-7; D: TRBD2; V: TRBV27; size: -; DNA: TGTGCCAGCAGCATGATCGGACTAGCGGGAGATGAGCAGTACTTC; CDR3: CASSMIGLAGDEQYF